The source of this T cell receptor beta chain is a study of blood T cell repertoires in COVID-19. Methods used by the authors: Amplification of reference gene primers provided the estimated nucleated cell counts. The repertoire was sequenced with immunoSEQ multiplex PCR; TCRdb's copy has only in-frame clones and lacks some. That table gives V, J and clone size, and the DNA gave D and trimming. The sample contains under 45,000 clones, 77% of which appear only once. The CDR3 covers 12 residues. Deletions cut 3 bases from V and 3 bases from J, with 7 bases between. The germline gives CDR1 SGHNT, CDR2 YYREEE (reference sequence).

The chain recombines TRBV5-4 with TRBJ2-7, with D possibly matching TRBD2 (5 bases). This receptor was identified in a woman in her seventies with acute or convalescent COVID-19. Sequenced input: peripheral blood. CDR3 amino acids: CASSYGVYEQYF. As DNA, the CDR3 is TGTGCCAGCAGCTACGGGGTCTACGAGCAGTACTTC. Together with reference TRBV5-4 and TRBJ2-7, the CDR3 gives the full variable domain: ETGVTQSPTHLIKTRGQQVTLRCSSQSGHNTVSWYQQALGQGPQFIFQYYREEENGRGNFPPRFSGLQFPNYSSELNVNALELDDSALYLCASSYGVYEQYFGPGTRLTVT.